The 17 T cell receptor beta chains listed next were all sequenced from one sample in a study of T cells after yellow fever vaccination. TCRdb redid the calling of the 5' RACE reads with MiXCR, one entry per CDR3 protein. This sample has 300,000 or so distinct CDR3 sequences; 10% to 15% occur once, and the top ten carry 0.45% to 0.65%. The sample here was CD4+ T cells sorted from PBMCs, taken 45 days after the yellow fever booster vaccination. The source is a man younger than 40 who received the YFV17D yellow fever vaccine.

The rearrangement links TRBV6-2 or TRBV6-3 to TRBJ2-2; 8 bases are shared with TRBD2. J gave up 4 bases and V 7 bases, and 5 bases lay outside the gene matches. The CDR3 has 14 amino acids. Germline CDR1 is MNHEY and CDR2 is SVGEGT. DNA for the CDR3: TGTGCCAGCAACCATGGGACTAGCACCGGGGAGCTGTTTTTT. This sequence encodes CASNHGTSTGELFF.

This chain links TRBV7-2 with TRBJ2-1, with D unresolved. V lost 4 bases and J lost 10, with 8 bases in between. Germline CDR1 is SGHTA and CDR2 is FQGNSA. The CDR3 is made up of 11 amino acids. Written as DNA, the CDR3 is TGTGCCAGCAGCTCAACTTTAGAGCAGTTCTTC. This gives the protein CASSSTLEQFF. Full variable domain (rest looked up from reference TRBV7-2 and TRBJ2-1): GAGVSQSPSNKVTEKGKDVELRCDPISGHTALYWYRQSLGQGLEFLIYFQGNSAPDKSGLPSDRFSAERTGGSVSTLTIQRTQQEDSAVYLCASSSTLEQFFGPGTRLTVL.

This clonotype was observed a handful of times. The V gene is TRBV12-3 or TRBV12-4, the J gene TRBJ1-5; D gene unclear. The CDR3 loop spans 13 amino acids. V lost 0 bases to trimming and J lost 4 bases, with 4 bases between them. The CDR3 DNA reads as TGTGCCAGCAGTTTAGCCCATAATCAGCCCCAGCATTTT. This encodes CASSLAHNQPQHF.

The chain combines TRBV11-3 with TRBJ2-2; D is possibly TRBD2 (5 bases). The V and J ends lost 3 bases and 2 bases respectively, with 7 bases between them. The CDR3 is 14 residues long. CDR1 is SGHNT, CDR2 YENEEA, per germline. In DNA form, the CDR3 reads TGTGCCAGCAGCTTGAGGACTAACACCGGGGAGCTGTTTTTT. The encoded protein is CASSLRTNTGELFF.

This clonotype has only a few counts. The chain is built from TRBV18 and TRBJ1-6; D unclear. Germline CDR1 is KGHSH and CDR2 is LQKENI. V was shortened by 2 bases and J by 8 bases, with 13 bases between the two germline ends. The CDR3 runs to 15 residues. CDR3 in amino acids: CASSPSLQIHSPLHF. Written as DNA, the CDR3 is TGTGCCAGCTCACCATCATTACAGATCCATTCACCCCTCCACTTT.

This clonotype was detected a few times. The rearrangement joins TRBV20-1 to TRBJ2-5, with D perhaps matching TRBD1 or TRBD2 (5 bases each). CDR1 is DFQATT and CDR2 is SNEGSKA in the germline V gene (reference sequence). Trimming took 5 bases from V and 2 from J, leaving 18 bases between them. This CDR3 spans 15 amino acids. DNA for the CDR3: TGCAGTGCTGGGGCGAGGGCCGGGGCTCAAGAGACCCAGTACTTC. This gives the protein CSAGARAGAQETQYF.

The chain uses TRBV7-2 and TRBJ2-1; D not certain. The V end was cut by 0 bases, the J end by 10 bases, with 10 bases between. CDR1 and CDR2 (germline): SGHTA, FQGNSA. There are 13 residues in the CDR3. The CDR3 sequence: CASSLASGLEQFF. The CDR3 nucleotides read TGTGCCAGCAGCTTAGCATCAGGCCTAGAGCAGTTCTTC.

The J gene is TRBJ1-5, the V gene TRBV18; TRBD1 matches at 10 bases. The germline V gene has CDR1 KGHSH and CDR2 LQKENI. The J segment lost 8 bases and the V segment lost 6 bases, leaving 10 bases of the junction unmatched. This CDR3 is built from 15 residues. This CDR3 is CASSQRQGAGEPQHF. CDR3 bases: TGTGCCAGCTCTCAAAGACAGGGGGCTGGGGAGCCCCAGCATTTT.

The chain uses TRBV30 and TRBJ2-1; 9 positions agree with TRBD2. Germline loops: CDR1 GTSNPN, CDR2 SVGIG (reference sequence). Germline trimming cut 0 bases from V and 7 bases from J; bases unmatched to any gene: 13. The CDR3 is made up of 17 amino acids. The DNA of the CDR3 is TGTGCCTGGAGTGTAGCCCCTGGGACTAGCTCCCGGAATGAGCAGTTCTTC. Protein: CAWSVAPGTSSRNEQFF.

This clonotype was counted at least ten times. The genes are TRBV12-3 or TRBV12-4 and TRBJ1-2; D may be TRBD1 (5 bases). The CDR3 length is 12 residues. With 3 bases removed from V and 6 bases from J, the gap between germline ends came to 8 bases. The CDR3 DNA is TGTGCCAGCAGTTTCGGCAGGGATGGCTACACCTTC. Translated, it gives CASSFGRDGYTF.

This rearrangement joins TRBV5-1 to TRBJ2-1, with a weak D call TRBD2 (6 bases). Trimming pared 3 bases from V and 5 bases from J, leaving 12 bases between. CDR3 length equals 14 residues. Germline V gene lookup returns CDR1 SGHRS and CDR2 YFSETQ. DNA for the CDR3: TGCGCCAGCAGCTCCGCACCGGGAGACAATGAGCAGTTCTTC. It specifies CASSSAPGDNEQFF.

The CDR3, as DNA: TGTGCCAGCTCTCCAATGACGGTCGGCACAGATACGCAGTATTTT. This gives the protein CASSPMTVGTDTQYF. The chain carries TRBV18 and TRBJ2-3; D gene uncertain. CDR1 and CDR2 (germline): KGHSH, LQKENI. CDR3 length: 15 amino acids. V gave up 6 bases and J gave up 1 base, with 14 bases separating them.

This clonotype has at least ten counts. The rearrangement links TRBV5-1 to TRBJ2-2; 10 bases are a match to TRBD2. V was pared by 4 bases and J by 2 bases, with 2 bases of the junction left unmatched. The germline CDR1 and CDR2 sequences are SGHRS and YFSETQ. The CDR3 totals 15 residues. The CDR3 nucleotides read TGCGCCAGCAGCCAGCGGGAGGGAAACACCGGGGAGCTGTTTTTT. Protein sequence: CASSQREGNTGELFF.

There are a few counts of this clonotype. The chain recombines TRBV7-2 with TRBJ2-1; 8 bases match TRBD1. The germline CDR1 and CDR2 sequences are SGHTA and FQGNSA. This CDR3 comprises 14 residues. V was clipped by 3 bases and J by 9 bases; unmatched bases: 7. This CDR3 is CASSFGQGGGEQFF. In DNA, the CDR3 is TGTGCCAGCAGCTTTGGACAGGGTGGTGGTGAGCAGTTCTTC.

The chain is built from TRBV5-1 and TRBJ2-7; a weak D match, TRBD1 (6 bases). CDR3 length: 13 amino acids. V was pared by 5 bases and J by 6 bases, with 15 bases between. Looked up from germline, CDR1 is SGHRS and CDR2 is YFSETQ. The CDR3 DNA is TGCGCCAGCAGACAGGGCGTTGACGGCGAGCAGTACTTC. As protein: CASRQGVDGEQYF.

This clonotype was seen more than once but under ten times. The chain couples TRBV15 to TRBJ2-2; D unresolved. Germline V CDR1 and CDR2: LNHNV, YYDKDF (reference sequence). The V end was cut by 3 bases, the J end by 6 bases, with 20 bases between. The CDR3 covers 17 residues. DNA of the CDR3: TGTGCCACCAGCAGCCCCCCTTCGGGTAGAGTGGCCGGGGAGCTGTTTTTT. This encodes CATSSPPSGRVAGELFF.

The chain carries TRBV9 and TRBJ2-2; D uncertain. Trimming took 5 bases from V and 7 from J, leaving 15 bases between them. CDR1 is SGDLS, CDR2 YYNGEE, per germline. The CDR3 totals 14 residues. CDR3 nucleotide sequence: TGTGCCAGCAGTTTTTCCGACTTTAGCGGGGAGCTGTTTTTT. It specifies CASSFSDFSGELFF.